Given below is one T cell receptor beta chain in context. What antigen it recognizes has not been identified. No quality values exist for individual bases; no much larger clone is one base distant. The donors were healthy, HIV-negative adults who had no recently reported acute infections or vaccinations. Every donor was a Caucasian adult living in Nashville, Tennessee, USA. The CD8 memory samples were a combination of magnetically selected CD45RO+ cells and CCR7-negative CD45RA+ effector memory (TemRA) cells. After blood collection by leukapheresis, PBMCs were isolated using Ficoll-Histopaque density gradient centrifugation and then cryopreserved in the vapor phase of liquid nitrogen. Analytical flow cytometry was used to check the purity and quantity of each magnetically sorted T cell population. Each sorted fraction had its genomic DNA isolated and then quantified by UV absorbance on a Nanodrop 2000c.

TCR CDR3 regions were amplified from genomic DNA by multiplex PCR using the deep immunoSEQ assay. Extracted genomic DNA from each cell subset was distributed evenly across all wells of several immunoSEQ 96-well plates, and each plate was treated as a replicate. For sorted subsets, each replicate PCR was loaded with 150 to 250 ng genomic DNA, equivalent to approximately 33,000 T cell genomes. Purified libraries were measured with a Qubit 3.0 fluorometer, size-checked on a Bioanalyzer 2100, and measured again with the KAPA Library Quantification kit. Each immunoSEQ 96-well plate was sequenced on its own single-read 150-cycle Illumina NextSeq 550 flow cell. The published analysis was carried out like this. Because the immunoSEQ output included only junctional sequences and no quality scores, the filtering could not be the same as the filtering used for full-length reads. To assign V/J genes and CDR3, sequences were annotated against IMGT germline references using PyIR, a Python wrapper for IgBLAST v1.9. Any read was removed if the V/J assignment was weak (E-value above 1e-6), the CDR3 was missing, or the read contained stop codons, out-of-frame junctions, or ambiguous translated residues. A V3J clonotype was defined by an identical inferred V gene, J gene, and CDR3 amino acid sequence. To compute the percentage overlap between repertoires, the number of shared unique clonotypes was divided by the size of the smaller repertoire. Three approaches were used to assess repertoire richness: RTK rarefaction, the Chao1 estimator, and Recon v2.1 estimates of unobserved clonotypes. OLGA was used to compute generation probabilities for all TCRbeta clonotypes that the gDNA method yielded from a few donors. In TCRdb, the immuneACCESS table is reduced to in-frame sequences with V and J assigned. These tables do not hold every clone; where another copy was compared, an unresolved V gene accounts for under half, and the others remain unexplained. The DNA was the basis for D and trimming; V, J and clone size are from that table. Present in this sample are about 320,000 clones, about nine tenths of which were seen just once. About 16% of the sample lies in the top ten.

These data come from a study of shared clonotypes between healthy human individuals (dated by TCRdb to the early 2020s). Describing the broader study: The cohort included three men and a couple of women between 18 and 49 years of age. To estimate repertoire size and how much clonotype sharing occurs between individuals, the study deeply sequenced the blood TCR repertoires of roughly 5 healthy adults. For each donor, CD4 naive and CD4 memory were each run on three plates, CD8 naive on two plates, and CD8 memory on one plate. Libraries were prepared and TCR repertoires were sequenced by different laboratories using diverse techniques, in order to increase sequencing depth and limit assay-specific biases. Leukapheresis yielded between about 0.8 and 8.9 billion PBMCs per donor.

Summary of the overall study and its limitations: Incomplete sequencing was indicated by rarefaction of sorted-subset datasets, despite the large sequencing depth. Larger estimated clonotype richness was generally found for naive subsets than for memory subsets. Because the study included a small number of donors, the genetic and exposure-history diversity represented was limited. When several donors were compared, the shared fraction of clonotypes was around 5% for naive CD4, about 4% for naive CD8, 2% to 2.5% for memory CD4, and about 0.36% for memory CD8. Compared with non-shared clonotypes, the clonotypes found in all four sorted-subset donors had higher generation probabilities. Pairwise subsampling indicated that sequencing depth was expected to affect the degree of clonotype sharing among donors. Only blood was sampled, and tissue TCR repertoires likely differ from those in blood.

This sequence originates from a man aged 18 to 29 in good health. Material for sequencing was memory CD8+ T cells sorted from blood. The cell subset or site label, read with the paper, signifies: CD45RO+ cells pooled with CCR7-negative TemRA cells.

For the CDR3, the sequence is CAWSVVGDIQYF. In nucleotides, the sequence is TGTGCCTGGAGTGTAGTGGGGGACATTCAGTACTTC. The receptor chain draws on TRBV30 and TRBJ2-4, with the D call perhaps TRBD1 or TRBD2, as 5 bases match in each case. CDR1 and CDR2 are read off the germline V gene (reference sequence) as GTSNPN and SVGIG. V loses 0 bases of germline sequence and J loses 8 bases, and the interval between the two ends is 8 bases. The CDR3 has 12 amino acids, counting the end cysteine and phenylalanine. Only the CDR3 region is kept as DNA, spanning 36 bases read in frame from base 1.